This T cell receptor (beta chain) was sequenced during a study of identical twins. This clonotype was observed at least ten times. The antigen is not known. V was trimmed by 6 bases and J by 9 bases, leaving 12 bases between them. CDR3 size: 12 residues. A universal primer site was added by template switching, and unique molecular identifiers were carried by the cDNA. TCRdb independently ran MiXCR on the 5' RACE reads; one entry per CDR3 protein. The data hold 260,000 or so distinct CDR3 sequences, with 6% to 8.5% observed a single time. Study observations and caveats: Modeled out-of-frame TCR alpha sharing in monozygotic twins fell below observed levels. Abundant beta clonotypes from cord blood had fewer insertions, unlike memory repertoires, which showed none.

Another study also made use of these data, one on yellow fever vaccine responses in identical twins.

The TCR was taken from a woman under 30 in good health. Sequencing was performed on CD8+ T cells sorted from blood. This chain joins TRBV12-3 or TRBV12-4 and TRBJ2-1, with a weak D call TRBD2 (5 bases). DNA of the CDR3: TGTGCCAGCAGGCCTAGCTCGGGTGAGCAGTTCTTC. It specifies CASRPSSGEQFF.